These 22 T cell receptor beta chains originate from one sample sequenced in a study of shared clonotypes between healthy human individuals. Sequencing used immunoSEQ multiplex PCR; TCRdb keeps in-frame clones, though not all of them. The table lists 75,000 to 100,000 clones, about half of them singletons. The specimen sequenced was PBMCs. The receptors here all came from a woman in her 40s in good health. Some clones in this sample may be carry-over from other donors' samples.

This clone was seen repeatedly, ten times or more. This sequence joins TRBV5-4 and TRBJ2-1; D is unresolved. The CDR3 totals 14 residues. Germline CDR1 is SGHNT and CDR2 is YYREEE (reference sequence). Trimming removed 0 bases at V and 6 bases at J, with 10 bases between. This CDR3 reads CASSLEFRVNEQFF. The CDR3 DNA sequence: TGTGCCAGCAGCTTGGAGTTTAGGGTCAATGAGCAGTTCTTC.

This chain connects TRBV30 to TRBJ1-3, with D possibly being TRBD1 (5 bases). Germline-derived CDR1 and CDR2 are GTSNPN and SVGIG (reference sequence). The CDR3 covers 15 residues. V was shortened by 3 bases and J by 1 base, with 13 bases between the two germline ends. In nucleotides, the CDR3 is TGTGCCTGGAGCCCCCTGGGGGGTTCTGGAAACACCATATATTTT. Translated, it gives CAWSPLGGSGNTIYF.

The V gene is TRBV21-1, the J gene TRBJ2-3; TRBD1 reflects the table's D call only, with no check against the DNA. TRBV21-1 is described as a pseudogene. This CDR3 comprises 16 residues. CDR3: CASSIRTGTSTDTQYF. For the CDR3, the DNA is TGTGCCAGCAGCATACGGACAGGGACGAGCACAGATACGCAGTATTTT.

The rearrangement links TRBV29-1 to TRBJ2-7, with 8 bases that match TRBD1. CDR1 SQVTM and CDR2 ANQGSEA come from the germline V gene. Unmatched junction bases numbered 7, after V lost 5 bases and J lost 4 bases. CDR3 length: 13 amino acids. DNA of the CDR3: TGCAGCGTTTGGACAGGGAGAGAATACGAGCAGTACTTC. Its protein product is CSVWTGREYEQYF.

The genes are TRBV28 and TRBJ2-7, with TRBD2 matching 11 bases. CDR3 size: 17 residues. Per germline, CDR1 MDHEN and CDR2 SYDVKM. Unmatched junction bases numbered 6, after V lost 2 bases and J lost 0 bases. The chain's CDR3 is CASSLPGLAGLSYEQYF. CDR3 DNA: TGTGCCAGCAGTTTACCAGGACTAGCGGGCCTCTCCTACGAGCAGTACTTC.

The V and J genes are TRBV30 and TRBJ1-2; perhaps TRBD1 as D (5 bases). Between the trimmed V and J ends, which lost 2 bases and 1 base, there was a span of 8 bases. The CDR3 extends over 13 amino acids. Looked up from germline, CDR1 is GTSNPN and CDR2 is SVGIG (reference sequence). CDR3 DNA: TGTGCCTGGAGTTGGCAGGGTAACTATGGCTACACCTTC. Translation: CAWSWQGNYGYTF.

This clone has at least ten counts. J is TRBJ2-5 and V is TRBV5-1; TRBD1 matches 11 bases. V shed 4 bases, J shed 1 base, and the junction held 6 bases outside the gene matches. There are 16 residues in the CDR3. Germline CDR1 reads SGHRS; CDR2 reads YFSETQ. CDR3 region: CASSKPDRGPQETQYF. The CDR3, as DNA: TGCGCCAGCAGCAAACCGGACAGGGGGCCCCAAGAGACCCAGTACTTC.

V gene TRBV29-1 combines with J gene TRBJ1-1; a possible D gene is TRBD1 (6 bases). Trimming left V 7 bases short and J 3 bases short, with 18 bases between. CDR3 length: 14 residues. Germline-derived CDR1 and CDR2 are SQVTM and ANQGSEA. The CDR3 bases are TGCAGCGCCACTACAGGGAGCTTGGACACTGAAGCTTTCTTT. It is translated as CSATTGSLDTEAFF.

V is TRBV25-1 and J is TRBJ2-2; no firm D call. The V and J ends lost 3 bases and 6 bases respectively, with 5 bases between them. This CDR3 is 12 amino acids long. From germline, CDR1 is MGHDK and CDR2 SYGVNS. DNA for the CDR3: TGTGCCAGCAGTGACCTCCCCGGGGAGCTGTTTTTT. Protein sequence: CASSDLPGELFF.

This clone was observed many times. The chain employs TRBV19 and TRBJ2-7; D gene uncertain. Germline CDR1 and CDR2: LNHDA and SQIVND (reference sequence). The CDR3 consists of 11 residues. The ends were cut back, 1 base at V and 10 bases at J, with 8 bases in the middle. This CDR3 reads CASSIGVLQYF. The CDR3 bases are TGTGCCAGTAGTATAGGAGTCCTCCAGTACTTC.

The table lists this clone with a few counts. The V gene is TRBV2, the J gene TRBJ1-1; no clear D. The germline gives CDR1 SNHLY, CDR2 FYNNEI. Trimming removed 3 bases from V and 1 base from J, with 3 bases in between. CDR3 length: 12 residues. CDR3: CASSDPNTEAFF. CDR3 bases: TGTGCCAGCAGTGATCCGAACACTGAAGCTTTCTTT.

The CDR3 is CASRRTTRYEQYF. As DNA, the CDR3 is TGTGCCAGCAGGAGGACAACTCGCTACGAGCAGTACTTC. This rearrangement joins TRBV2 to TRBJ2-5, with a tentative D call TRBD1 (5 bases). The DNA end lines up better with TRBJ2-7; the J call may be wrong. CDR1 and CDR2 (germline): SNHLY, FYNNEI. The CDR3 extends over 13 amino acids.

This clone was seen only a few times. The chain is built from TRBV25-1 and TRBJ1-4; no clear D gene. Trimming removed 6 bases at V and 6 bases at J, with 17 bases between. CDR1 MGHDK and CDR2 SYGVNS come from the germline V gene. The CDR3 is 15 amino acids. The CDR3 DNA sequence: TGTGCCAGCAGCCCACCGGGCCACGGAGATGAAAAACTGTTTTTT. This encodes CASSPPGHGDEKLFF. The whole variable domain, remainder taken from reference TRBV25-1 and TRBJ1-4, is EADIYQTPRYLVIGTGKKITLECSQTMGHDKMYWYQQDPGMELHLIHYSYGVNSTEKGDLSSESTVSRIRTEHFPLTLESARPSHTSQYLCASSPPGHGDEKLFFGSGTQLSVL.

The table lists this clone with a few counts. CDR3 loop: CASSWGTEAFF. In DNA form, the CDR3 reads TGTGCCAGCAGCTGGGGAACTGAAGCTTTCTTT. The chain carries TRBV7-8 and TRBJ1-1; D is undetermined. Looked up from germline, CDR1 is SGHVS and CDR2 is FQNEAQ. V was shortened by 4 bases and J by 5 bases, with 5 bases between the two germline ends. The CDR3 runs 11 residues.

Notes on this clone: An end of the junction does not agree with germline; a read error may underlie this. The chain couples TRBV7-7 to TRBJ2-1; possibly TRBD2 for D (6 bases). This CDR3 contains 16 residues. Germline-derived CDR1 and CDR2 are SSHAT and FNYEAQ (reference sequence). Here the CDR3 reads CASSPQTTRLGGEQFF. DNA of the CDR3: TGTGCTAGCAGCCCCCAGACTACCCGCCTTGGGGGGGAGCAGTTCTTC.

Many counts were recorded for this clone. The chain employs TRBV6-5 and TRBJ1-1; perhaps TRBD1 as D (5 bases). The V gene's germline CDR1 is MNHEY and CDR2 SVGAGI. This CDR3 is 15 amino acids long. The V end was cut by 6 bases, the J end by 3 bases, with 17 bases between. The CDR3 bases are TGTGCCAGCAGGCACAGCTATAGGGGTTACACTGAAGCTTTCTTT. Amino acids: CASRHSYRGYTEAFF.

The chain has TRBV19 and TRBJ1-2; tentatively, D is TRBD1 (5 bases). CDR3 length equals 13 residues. Germline CDR1 is LNHDA and CDR2 is SQIVND (reference sequence). V was trimmed by 1 base and J by 10 bases, leaving 13 bases between them. The CDR3 bases are TGTGCCAGTAGTATAGCGGCGGGACCGACCTACACCTTC. Translation gives CASSIAAGPTYTF.

This clone was seen at least ten times. The rearrangement uses TRBV7-2 and TRBJ1-1, with D possibly matching TRBD1 (6 bases). CDR1 is SGHTA and CDR2 is FQGNSA in the germline V gene. This CDR3 is built from 15 residues. V was clipped by 3 bases and J by 0 bases, with 11 bases between them. CDR3 loop: CASSFGQNMNTEAFF. The DNA for the CDR3 is TGTGCCAGCAGCTTCGGACAGAACATGAACACTGAAGCTTTCTTT. The whole variable domain, remainder taken from reference TRBV7-2 and TRBJ1-1, is GAGVSQSPSNKVTEKGKDVELRCDPISGHTALYWYRQSLGQGLEFLIYFQGNSAPDKSGLPSDRFSAERTGGSVSTLTIQRTQQEDSAVYLCASSFGQNMNTEAFFGQGTRLTVV.

The sample holds one count of this clone. The chain links TRBV6-1 to TRBJ2-3, with D perhaps matching TRBD2 (6 bases). The germline CDR1 and CDR2 sequences are MNHNS and SASEGT. The CDR3 spans 14 residues. Trimming removed 8 bases from V and 4 bases from J, with 16 bases in between. CDR3 sequence reads: CASLLADVPDTQYF. The CDR3 DNA reads TGTGCCAGCCTACTAGCAGACGTCCCAGATACGCAGTATTTT.

The rearrangement uses TRBV27 and TRBJ2-2, with 9 bases matching TRBD1. The CDR3 contains 16 residues. J was trimmed by 1 base and V by 3 bases; bases with no gene match: 3. Germline CDR1 MNHEY, CDR2 SMNVEV (reference sequence). The CDR3 loop is CASSFWGQGNTGELFF. The CDR3 bases are TGTGCCAGCAGTTTCTGGGGACAGGGGAACACCGGGGAGCTGTTTTTT.

The genes are TRBV27 and TRBJ2-7, with D possibly TRBD2 on 6 matching bases. Trimming removed 5 bases from V and 3 bases from J, with 11 bases in between. The CDR3 is 13 residues long. Germline-derived CDR1 and CDR2 are MNHEY and SMNVEV (reference sequence). The CDR3 spells CASSPGVGYEQYF. In nucleotides, the CDR3 is TGTGCCAGCAGTCCGGGGGTGGGCTACGAGCAGTACTTC.

This clone came up many times. This chain joins TRBV27 and TRBJ2-7; a possible D gene is TRBD1 (5 bases). The germline V gene encodes CDR1 MNHEY and CDR2 SMNVEV (reference sequence). Between the trimmed V and J ends, which lost 0 bases and 3 bases, there was a span of 15 bases. The CDR3 sequence is 16 residues long. The CDR3 loop is CASSLSRRLQGYEQYF. CDR3 sequence (DNA): TGTGCCAGCAGTTTATCAAGAAGACTTCAGGGCTACGAGCAGTACTTC.